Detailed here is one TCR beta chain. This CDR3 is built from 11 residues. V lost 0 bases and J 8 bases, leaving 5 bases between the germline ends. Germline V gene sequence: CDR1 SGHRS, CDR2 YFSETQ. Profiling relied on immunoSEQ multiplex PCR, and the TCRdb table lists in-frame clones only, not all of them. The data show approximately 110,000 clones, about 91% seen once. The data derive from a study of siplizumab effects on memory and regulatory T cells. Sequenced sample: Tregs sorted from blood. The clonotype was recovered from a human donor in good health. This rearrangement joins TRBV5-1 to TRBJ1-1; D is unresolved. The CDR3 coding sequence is TGCGCCAGCAGCTTGGTTGGGGAAGCTTTCTTT. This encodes CASSLVGEAFF. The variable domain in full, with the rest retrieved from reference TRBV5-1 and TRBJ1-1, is KAGVTQTPRYLIKTRGQQVTLSCSPISGHRSVSWYQQTPGQGLQFLFEYFSETQRNKGNFPGRFSGRQFSNSRSEMNVSTLELGDSALYLCASSLVGEAFFGQGTRLTVV.